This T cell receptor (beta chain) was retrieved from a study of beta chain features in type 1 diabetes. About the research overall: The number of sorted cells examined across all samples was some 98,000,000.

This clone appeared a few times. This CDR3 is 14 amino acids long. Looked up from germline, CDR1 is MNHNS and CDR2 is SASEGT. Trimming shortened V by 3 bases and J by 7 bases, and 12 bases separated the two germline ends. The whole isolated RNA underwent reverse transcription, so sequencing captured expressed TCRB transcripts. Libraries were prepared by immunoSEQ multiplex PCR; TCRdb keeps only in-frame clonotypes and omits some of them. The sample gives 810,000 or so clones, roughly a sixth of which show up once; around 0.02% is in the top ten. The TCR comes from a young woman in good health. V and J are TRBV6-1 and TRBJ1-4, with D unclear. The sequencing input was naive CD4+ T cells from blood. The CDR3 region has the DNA TGTGCCAGCAGTGAGTGGGTCGCCCGTGAAAAACTGTTTTTT. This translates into CASSEWVAREKLFF.